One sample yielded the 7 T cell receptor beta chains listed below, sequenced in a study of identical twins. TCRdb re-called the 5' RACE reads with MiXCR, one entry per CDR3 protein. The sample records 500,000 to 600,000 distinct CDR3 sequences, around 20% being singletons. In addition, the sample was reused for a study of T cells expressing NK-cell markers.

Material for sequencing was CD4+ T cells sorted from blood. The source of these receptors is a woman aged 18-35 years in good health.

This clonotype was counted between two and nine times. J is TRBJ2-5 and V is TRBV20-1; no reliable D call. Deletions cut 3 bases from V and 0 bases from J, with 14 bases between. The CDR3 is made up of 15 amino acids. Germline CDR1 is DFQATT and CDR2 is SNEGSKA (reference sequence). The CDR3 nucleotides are TGCAGTGCTAGTACCAAGGGTTGGTACCAAGAGACCCAGTACTTC. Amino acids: CSASTKGWYQETQYF.

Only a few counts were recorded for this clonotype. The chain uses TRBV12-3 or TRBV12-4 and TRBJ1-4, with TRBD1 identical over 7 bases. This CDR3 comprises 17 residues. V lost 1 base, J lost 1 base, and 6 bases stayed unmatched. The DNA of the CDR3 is TGTGCCAGCAGTTTAGGGACAGGACTGGTAACTAATGAAAAACTGTTTTTT. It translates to CASSLGTGLVTNEKLFF.

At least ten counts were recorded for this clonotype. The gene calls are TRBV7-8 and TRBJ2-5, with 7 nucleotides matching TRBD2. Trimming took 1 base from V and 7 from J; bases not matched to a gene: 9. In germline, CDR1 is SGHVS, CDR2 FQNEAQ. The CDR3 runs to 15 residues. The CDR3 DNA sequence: TGTGCCAGCAGCTTAGTCGGCGGGGGTCAGGGGACCCAGTACTTC. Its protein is CASSLVGGGQGTQYF. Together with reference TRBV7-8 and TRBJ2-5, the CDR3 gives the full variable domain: GAGVSQSPRYKVAKRGQDVALRCDPISGHVSLFWYQQALGQGPEFLTYFQNEAQLDKSGLPSDRFFAERPEGSVSTLKIQRTQQEDSAVYLCASSLVGGGQGTQYFGPGTRLLVL.

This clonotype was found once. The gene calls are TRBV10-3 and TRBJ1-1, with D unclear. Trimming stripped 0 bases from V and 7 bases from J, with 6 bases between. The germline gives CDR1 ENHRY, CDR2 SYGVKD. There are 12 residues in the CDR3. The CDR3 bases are TGTGCCATCAGTGAGTCAGAGCTTGAAGCTTTCTTT. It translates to CAISESELEAFF.

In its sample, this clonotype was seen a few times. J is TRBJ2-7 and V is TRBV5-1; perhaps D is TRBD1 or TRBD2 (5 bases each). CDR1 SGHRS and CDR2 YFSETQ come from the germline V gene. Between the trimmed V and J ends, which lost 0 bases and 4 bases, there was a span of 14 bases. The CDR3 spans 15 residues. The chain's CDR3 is CASSLVPGDRYEQYF. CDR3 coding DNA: TGCGCCAGCAGCTTGGTACCTGGGGACCGATACGAGCAGTACTTC.

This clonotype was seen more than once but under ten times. The CDR3 region is CASSLYGTGGTGELFF. The CDR3 bases are TGTGCCAGCAGTTTATATGGGACGGGTGGCACCGGGGAGCTGTTTTTT. This chain links TRBV12-3 or TRBV12-4 with TRBJ2-2; D might be TRBD1 or TRBD2, each matching 5 bases. V dropped 2 bases and J dropped 4 bases, with 14 bases sitting between them. This CDR3 is 16 amino acids long.

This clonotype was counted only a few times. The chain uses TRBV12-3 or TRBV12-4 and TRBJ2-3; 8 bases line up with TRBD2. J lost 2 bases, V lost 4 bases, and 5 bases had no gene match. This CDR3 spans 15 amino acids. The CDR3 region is CASSSREATTDTQYF. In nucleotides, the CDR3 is TGTGCCAGCAGTTCGCGGGAGGCCACCACAGATACGCAGTATTTT.